The rows below give T cell receptor beta chains drawn from one sample of a study of blood T cell repertoires in COVID-19. Profiling relied on immunoSEQ multiplex PCR, and the TCRdb table lists in-frame clones only, not all of them. Of around 59,000 clones listed, under 90% are singletons. The sequencing input was peripheral blood. These receptors were collected from a woman over 75 with active or convalescent COVID-19. Each CDR3 is given with its conserved first and last residue. A D gene is named only where the DNA matches it firmly. Size is stated for part of the rows, as once, few or many counts, or as a class when the clone is expanded.

>TRBD1|TRBJ1-3|NA|TRBV15
CATSREQGALGNTIYF
TGTGCCACCAGCAGAGAGCAGGGGGCGCTTGGAAACACCATATATTTT
>NA|TRBJ1-1|NA|TRBV28
CASTLNAVAFF
TGTGCCAGCACACTAAACGCTGTCGCTTTCTTT
>NA|TRBJ2-7|NA|TRBV13
CASSKGRGSDEQYF
TGTGCCAGCAGCAAAGGAAGGGGGTCTGACGAGCAGTACTTC
>NA|TRBJ1-6|NA|TRBV7-9
CASSLGGGTNSPLHF
TGTGCCAGCAGCTTAGGCGGGGGCACGAATTCACCCCTCCACTTT
>NA|TRBJ2-6|NA|TRBV28
CASSPSGTGANVLTF
TGTGCCAGCAGTCCCAGCGGGACAGGGGCCAACGTCCTGACTTTC
>NA|TRBJ2-7|NA|TRBV5-4
CASSLGRGLSYEQYF
TGTGCCAGCAGCTTAGGGCGGGGATTATCCTACGAGCAGTACTTC
>NA|TRBJ2-7|NA|TRBV6-5
CASSSRLTGQSYEQYF
TGTGCCAGCAGTTCGAGGCTAACAGGTCAAAGCTACGAGCAGTACTTC
>TRBD1|TRBJ2-7|once|TRBV19
CASRVTGGNEQYF
TGTGCCAGTAGGGTTACAGGGGGCAACGAGCAGTACTTC
>NA|TRBJ2-3|NA|TRBV19
CASSTYPDTQYF
TGTGCCAGTAGTACGTATCCAGATACGCAGTATTTT
>TRBD1|TRBJ2-1|NA|TRBV5-4
CASSLTGGNEQFF
TGTGCCAGCAGTCTGACAGGGGGCAATGAGCAGTTCTTC
>TRBD2|TRBJ2-5|NA|TRBV11-2
CASSPRGGGGQETQYF
TGTGCCAGCAGCCCCCGGGGCGGGGGGGGCCAAGAGACCCAGTACTTC